These 32 T cell receptor beta chains originate from one sample sequenced in a study of CD8+ T cells in alopecia areata. The treatment denotes: oral pan-JAK inhibitor, 5-10 mg twice daily. Sequencing relied on a cDNA template that was reverse transcribed from extracted RNA. Clones were sequenced by immunoSEQ multiplex PCR, and TCRdb holds only the in-frame ones, with some missing. The repertoire holds 150,000 to 200,000 clones, with more than 55% as singletons. Sequencing was performed on CD4+ T cells sorted from blood, taken at week 49, from a patient treated with tofacitinib. These receptor sequences come from a human donor with alopecia areata.

This rearrangement joins TRBV4-3 to TRBJ2-7; 7 positions match TRBD1. The CDR3 length is 13 residues. Looked up from germline, CDR1 is LGHNA and CDR2 is YSLEER. V trimming: 5 bases; J trimming: 1 base; junction bases outside the gene matches: 2. The CDR3 nucleotides are TGCGCCAGCAGCTGGGGACAGTCCTACGAGCAGTACTTC. Translation gives CASSWGQSYEQYF.

This clone was seen more than once but under ten times. The rearrangement links TRBV5-1 to TRBJ2-2; D is undetermined. The CDR3 runs to 13 residues. The V and J ends lost 4 bases and 6 bases respectively, with 10 bases between them. The germline V gene has CDR1 SGHRS and CDR2 YFSETQ. CDR3 protein: CASSPRAAGELFF. The CDR3 bases are TGCGCCAGCAGCCCCCGGGCGGCCGGGGAGCTGTTTTTT.

This clone was seen a handful of times. The rearrangement uses TRBV29-1 and TRBJ1-2; 7 bases fit TRBD1. Germline assignment: CDR1 SQVTM and CDR2 ANQGSEA. V shed 6 bases and J 3 bases; nucleotides not matched to a gene: 10. The CDR3 spans 14 residues. CDR3 region: CSVVNTGTDYGYTF. The CDR3 bases are TGCAGCGTCGTAAATACCGGGACAGACTATGGCTACACCTTC.

The V call is TRBV10-3, the J call TRBJ1-5, with 7 bases fitting TRBD1. This CDR3 region has 18 residues. The trim removed 10 bases at V and 4 bases at J, leaving 22 bases unmatched. The V gene's germline CDR1 is ENHRY and CDR2 SYGVKD. This CDR3 reads CATEPGPPRQGVNQPQHF. The CDR3, as DNA: TGTGCCACCGAACCGGGTCCCCCCAGACAGGGAGTTAATCAGCCCCAGCATTTT.

The CDR3 is CASSQDKGGTGTDTQYF. CDR3 nucleotides: TGCGCCAGCAGCCAAGACAAGGGAGGGACAGGGACAGATACGCAGTATTTT. The chain is built from TRBV4-1 and TRBJ2-3; 9 bases fit TRBD1. J was trimmed by 3 bases and V by 0 bases; bases with no gene match: 7. Germline CDR1 reads MGHRA; CDR2 reads YSYEKL. The CDR3 covers 17 residues.

This clone was observed a few times. This rearrangement joins TRBV4-1 to TRBJ2-3; D is possibly TRBD2 (5 bases). CDR1 MGHRA and CDR2 YSYEKL come from the germline V gene. The V gene lost 1 base and the J gene lost 2 bases, with 13 bases spanning the gap. The CDR3 loop spans 16 amino acids. CDR3 sequence: CASSQVPSSYTDTQYF. CDR3 coding DNA: TGCGCCAGCAGCCAAGTTCCTAGCTCCTACACAGATACGCAGTATTTT.

The V and J genes are TRBV6-6 and TRBJ1-1; D possibly corresponds to TRBD1 (6 bases). This CDR3 contains 12 residues. The V end lost 6 bases, the J end lost 5 bases, and 10 bases lay between the germline ends. Germline V gives CDR1 MNHNY, CDR2 SVGAGI (reference sequence). The CDR3 DNA is TGTGCCAGCAGACCCGGACAGACTGAAGCTTTCTTT. This sequence encodes CASRPGQTEAFF.

The chain couples TRBV29-1 to TRBJ2-3; D is uncertain. Trimming took 8 bases from V and 0 from J, leaving 3 bases between them. CDR3 length: 10 residues. CDR1 is SQVTM, CDR2 ANQGSEA, per germline. DNA for the CDR3: TGCAGCATTAGCACAGATACGCAGTATTTT. Translated: CSISTDTQYF.

The table lists this clone with a few counts. This chain links TRBV7-9 with TRBJ1-1; D ambiguous. Deletions cut 3 bases from V and 4 bases from J, with 15 bases between. The CDR3 totals 15 residues. Germline V gene sequence: CDR1 SEHNR, CDR2 FQNEAQ (reference sequence). The CDR3 nucleotides read TGTGCCAGCAGCTTCTTCCCTCGGGGTCGCACTGAAGCTTTCTTT. Its protein is CASSFFPRGRTEAFF.

J is TRBJ2-1 and V is TRBV6-5; 7 positions match TRBD2. CDR1 and CDR2 (germline): MNHEY, SVGAGI. The V gene end was trimmed by 4 bases and the J gene end by 10 bases; junction bases not matched to a gene: 4. This CDR3 is 12 amino acids long. CDR3 amino acids: CASSSLTSEQFF. Here the CDR3 DNA reads TGTGCCAGCAGTTCCCTGACTAGCGAGCAGTTCTTC.

The J gene is TRBJ2-3, the V gene TRBV29-1, with 7 positions matching TRBD2. There are 13 residues in the CDR3. J gave up 5 bases and V 6 bases, and 8 bases lay outside the gene matches. Germline V lookup: CDR1 SQVTM, CDR2 ANQGSEA. CDR3 DNA: TGCAGCGTGCAAGGACTAGTTTTAGATACGCAGTATTTT. Protein sequence: CSVQGLVLDTQYF.

This chain links TRBV29-1 with TRBJ2-7; maybe TRBD1 (5 bases). Germline values: CDR1 SQVTM, CDR2 ANQGSEA. This CDR3 contains 12 residues. V lost 1 base and J lost 5, with 9 bases in between. CDR3 bases: TGCAGCGTTGAAGCAGGGAACGACGAGCAGTACTTC. This codes for CSVEAGNDEQYF.

The chain combines TRBV29-1 with TRBJ1-2, with D hard to call. Germline V lookup: CDR1 SQVTM, CDR2 ANQGSEA. V was clipped by 8 bases and J by 3 bases, with 13 bases between them. The CDR3 has 12 residues. The CDR3 DNA reads as TGCAGCATACGGAACATGGACTATGGCTACACCTTC. Protein: CSIRNMDYGYTF.

This rearrangement joins TRBV18 to TRBJ1-1; D is perhaps TRBD1 (5 bases). The germline V and J ends were trimmed by 3 bases and 5 bases, with 10 bases remaining between them. This CDR3 is 13 amino acids long. Germline V CDR1 and CDR2: KGHSH, LQKENI. The CDR3 loop is CASSPPGGTEAFF. Here the CDR3 DNA reads TGTGCCAGCTCACCCCCGGGGGGAACTGAAGCTTTCTTT.

DNA of the CDR3: TGCAGCGTTGAAGCGATGGGACAAAGGAGGGGCTACACCTTC. It specifies CSVEAMGQRRGYTF. The chain has TRBV29-1 and TRBJ1-2; tentative D call: TRBD1 (6 bases). Trimming pared 1 base from V and 8 bases from J, leaving 17 bases between. Germline assignment: CDR1 SQVTM and CDR2 ANQGSEA. This CDR3 region has 14 residues.

V gene TRBV10-3 combines with J gene TRBJ1-6; the match to TRBD1 covers 7 bases. J lost 8 bases, V lost 6 bases, and 13 bases had no gene match. The CDR3 is 16 residues long. Germline lookup yields CDR1 ENHRY and CDR2 SYGVKD. CDR3 nucleotide sequence: TGTGCCATCAGCTCCGGAGCAGGTCAGGGGGATTCACCCCTCCACTTT. Amino acids: CAISSGAGQGDSPLHF.

This clone occurred once. This rearrangement joins TRBV29-1 to TRBJ1-4, with unresolved D. The CDR3 runs to 13 residues. The V end lost 4 bases, the J end lost 7 bases, and 13 bases lay between the germline ends. Germline V gene lookup returns CDR1 SQVTM and CDR2 ANQGSEA. The CDR3 nucleotides read TGCAGCGTTGTATGGGGTATAGGTGAAAAACTGTTTTTT. Its protein is CSVVWGIGEKLFF.

The genes are TRBV6-1 and TRBJ1-2, with a possible D match to TRBD1 (6 bases). There are 15 residues in the CDR3. V lost 3 bases, J lost 0 bases, and 11 bases lay in between. The germline V gene has CDR1 MNHNS and CDR2 SASEGT. The CDR3 coding sequence is TGTGCCAGCAGTGAGCACCGGGGGCCTAACTATGGCTACACCTTC. It specifies CASSEHRGPNYGYTF.

The V call is TRBV4-1, the J call TRBJ2-2; D is possibly TRBD1 (5 bases). The CDR3 extends over 12 amino acids. Per the germline V gene, CDR1 is MGHRA and CDR2 is YSYEKL. V was shortened by 4 bases and J by 6 bases, with 6 bases between the two germline ends. CDR3 sequence (DNA): TGCGCCAGCAGCCCCAGGGCCGGGGAGCTGTTTTTT. This translates into CASSPRAGELFF.

This clone occurred a few times. The CDR3 coding sequence is TGTGCCAGCTCACCGTTGGCAGGGAATCCCGAGCAGTACTTC. Its protein is CASSPLAGNPEQYF. The chain has TRBV18 and TRBJ2-7; D is perhaps TRBD1 (5 bases). The CDR3 extends over 14 amino acids. The V end lost 3 bases, the J end lost 6 bases, and 15 bases lay between the germline ends. CDR1 and CDR2 from the germline V gene are KGHSH and LQKENI.

The V call is TRBV29-1, the J call TRBJ2-1, with D possibly matching TRBD2 (6 bases). V lost 4 bases and J 5 bases, leaving 18 bases between the germline ends. Germline V CDR1 and CDR2: SQVTM, ANQGSEA. The CDR3 length is 15 residues. CDR3 sequence (DNA): TGCAGCGTTGGAGTTCCGCGGGGACCAGACAATGAGCAGTTCTTC. Its protein product is CSVGVPRGPDNEQFF.

This clone was picked up a small number of times. The rearrangement uses TRBV4-3 and TRBJ1-2; D is undetermined. Trimming pared 1 base from V and 8 bases from J, leaving 11 bases between. The germline V gene has CDR1 LGHNA and CDR2 YSLEER. The CDR3 runs to 13 residues. The CDR3 DNA reads TGCGCCAGCAGCCAAGCACCCTCCAGCGGCTACACCTTC. Amino acids: CASSQAPSSGYTF.

The chain combines TRBV5-1 with TRBJ2-7; D not certain. The length of the CDR3 is 15 residues. Germline loops: CDR1 SGHRS, CDR2 YFSETQ. The germline V and J ends were trimmed by 5 bases and 0 bases, with 15 bases remaining between them. CDR3 sequence: CASSPTPASSYEQYF. The DNA of the CDR3 is TGCGCCAGCAGTCCGACCCCGGCTAGCTCCTACGAGCAGTACTTC.

V usage is TRBV30 and J usage is TRBJ1-2; TRBD1 is a possible D gene (6 bases). Trimming left V 4 bases short and J 7 bases short, with 10 bases between. The V gene's germline CDR1 is GTSNPN and CDR2 SVGIG (reference sequence). This CDR3 is built from 11 residues. Here the CDR3 reads CAWTGQLGYTF. The DNA of the CDR3 is TGTGCCTGGACCGGACAGCTTGGCTACACCTTC.

The chain has TRBV7-9 and TRBJ1-6; D ambiguous. Trimming removed 5 bases from V and 0 bases from J, with 8 bases in between. Germline CDR1 SEHNR, CDR2 FQNEAQ (reference sequence). The CDR3 extends over 15 amino acids. This chain's CDR3 is CASSPTSSYNSPLHF. For the CDR3, the DNA is TGTGCCAGCAGCCCTACGAGCTCCTATAATTCACCCCTCCACTTT.

The gene calls are TRBV6-1 and TRBJ2-3; D unresolved. Per germline, CDR1 MNHNS and CDR2 SASEGT. With 7 bases removed from V and 0 bases from J, the gap between germline ends came to 14 bases. The length of the CDR3 is 15 residues. This CDR3 is CASNSPHSSTDTQYF. Written as DNA, the CDR3 is TGTGCCAGCAATAGCCCGCACAGTAGCACAGATACGCAGTATTTT.

V gene TRBV6-1 combines with J gene TRBJ1-2; perhaps TRBD1 as D (6 bases). Trimming took 5 bases from V and 8 from J, leaving 21 bases between them. The CDR3 consists of 15 residues. The germline CDR1 and CDR2 sequences are MNHNS and SASEGT. CDR3 bases: TGTGCCAGCAGTTCTACGGGACACCTAGGCGGGGGCTACACCTTC. It encodes CASSSTGHLGGGYTF.

The chain has TRBV11-1 and TRBJ2-7; D may be TRBD1 or TRBD2 (5 bases each). V lost 5 bases to trimming and J lost 3 bases, with 17 bases between them. The CDR3 is 15 amino acids. CDR1 and CDR2 (germline): SGHAT, FQDESV (reference sequence). As DNA, the CDR3 is TGTGCCAGCAGCAGAGGGGAAGGGGTCTACTACGAGCAGTACTTC. Amino acid sequence: CASSRGEGVYYEQYF.

This rearrangement joins TRBV15 to TRBJ1-1; 7 bases match TRBD1. Germline V gene data show CDR1 as LNHNV and CDR2 as YYDKDF (reference sequence). The CDR3 consists of 14 residues. V lost 5 bases to trimming and J lost 1 base; unmatched junction nucleotides: 4. CDR3 sequence (DNA): TGTGCCACCAGCCCCCGGGACAGGAACACTGAAGCTTTCTTT. The encoded protein is CATSPRDRNTEAFF.

J is TRBJ2-2 and V is TRBV7-2; TRBD1 is a possible D gene (6 bases). The CDR3 consists of 16 residues. V was cut by 5 bases and J by 1 base, with 14 bases left in between. CDR1 SGHTA and CDR2 FQGNSA come from the germline V gene. The DNA of the CDR3 is TGTGCCAGCAGCCAAACGGACAGAAAGAACACCGGGGAGCTGTTTTTT. It yields the protein CASSQTDRKNTGELFF.

The chain is built from TRBV5-1 and TRBJ2-1; 8 nucleotides line up with TRBD2. After removal of 4 bases from V and 2 bases from J, the junction contained 5 bases not matched to a gene. The CDR3 runs to 15 residues. CDR1 and CDR2 from the germline V gene are SGHRS and YFSETQ. CDR3 amino acids: CASSATSATYNEQFF. CDR3 in DNA: TGCGCCAGCAGCGCGACTAGCGCAACCTACAATGAGCAGTTCTTC.

The rearrangement links TRBV9 to TRBJ2-7; 8 nucleotides agree with TRBD1. CDR1 and CDR2 (germline): SGDLS, YYNGEE. The CDR3 loop spans 15 amino acids. J was trimmed by 5 bases and V by 3 bases; bases with no gene match: 10. In nucleotides, the CDR3 is TGTGCCAGCAGCGGTCACAGGGGGTTCTCGGACGAGCAGTACTTC. Translating gives CASSGHRGFSDEQYF.